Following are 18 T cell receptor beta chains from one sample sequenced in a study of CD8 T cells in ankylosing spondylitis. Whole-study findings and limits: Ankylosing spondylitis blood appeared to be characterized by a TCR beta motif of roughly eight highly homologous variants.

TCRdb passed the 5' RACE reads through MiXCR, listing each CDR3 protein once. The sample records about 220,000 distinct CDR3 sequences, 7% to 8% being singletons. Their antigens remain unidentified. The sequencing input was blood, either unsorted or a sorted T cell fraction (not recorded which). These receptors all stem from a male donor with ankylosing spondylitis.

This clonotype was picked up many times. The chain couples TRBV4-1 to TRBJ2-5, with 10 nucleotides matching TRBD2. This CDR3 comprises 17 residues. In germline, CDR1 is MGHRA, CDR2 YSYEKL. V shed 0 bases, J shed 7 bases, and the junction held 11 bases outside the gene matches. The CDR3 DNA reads TGCGCCAGCAGCCAAGATAGATCTAGCGGGAGCCTCGGGACCCAGTACTTC. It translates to CASSQDRSSGSLGTQYF.

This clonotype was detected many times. The CDR3 sequence is CASSLLENTGELFF. CDR3 sequence (DNA): TGTGCCAGCAGTTTACTTGAGAACACCGGGGAGCTGTTTTTT. The rearrangement uses TRBV27 and TRBJ2-2, with no clear D. Germline CDR1 is MNHEY and CDR2 is SMNVEV (reference sequence). V was shortened by 2 bases and J by 1 base, with 5 bases between the two germline ends. The CDR3 extends over 14 amino acids.

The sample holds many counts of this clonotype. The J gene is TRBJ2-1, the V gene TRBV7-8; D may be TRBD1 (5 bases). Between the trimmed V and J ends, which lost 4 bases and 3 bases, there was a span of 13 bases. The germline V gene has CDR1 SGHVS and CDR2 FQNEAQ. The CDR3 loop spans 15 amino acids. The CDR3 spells CASSSIPDSYNEQFF. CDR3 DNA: TGTGCCAGCAGCTCCATACCCGACAGCTACAATGAGCAGTTCTTC.

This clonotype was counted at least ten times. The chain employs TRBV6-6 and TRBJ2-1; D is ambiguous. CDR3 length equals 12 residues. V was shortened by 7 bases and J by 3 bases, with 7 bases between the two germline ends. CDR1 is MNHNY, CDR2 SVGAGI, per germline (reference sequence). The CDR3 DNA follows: TGTGCCAGCACGGACGGCTACAATGAGCAGTTCTTC. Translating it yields CASTDGYNEQFF.

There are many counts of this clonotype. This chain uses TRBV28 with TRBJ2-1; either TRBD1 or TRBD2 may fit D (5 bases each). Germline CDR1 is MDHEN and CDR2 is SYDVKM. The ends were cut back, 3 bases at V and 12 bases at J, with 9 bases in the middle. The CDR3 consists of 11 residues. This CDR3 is CASSLGVPQFF. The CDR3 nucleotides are TGTGCCAGCAGTTTGGGGGTTCCGCAGTTCTTC.

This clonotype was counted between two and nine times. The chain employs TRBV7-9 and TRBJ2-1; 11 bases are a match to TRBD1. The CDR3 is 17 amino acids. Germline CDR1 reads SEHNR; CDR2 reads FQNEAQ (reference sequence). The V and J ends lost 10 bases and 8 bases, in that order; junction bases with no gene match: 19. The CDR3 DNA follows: TGTGCCATGGGCCCTGGGCCCGGGACAGGGGGTATCCATGAGCAGTTCTTC. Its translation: CAMGPGPGTGGIHEQFF.

The DNA of the CDR3 is TGTGCCAGCAGTGAGGGACAGGGTGCCAGTCAGCCCCAGCATTTT. It is translated as CASSEGQGASQPQHF. The chain uses TRBV28 and TRBJ1-5, with 9 nucleotides matching TRBD1. The germline gives CDR1 MDHEN, CDR2 SYDVKM. This CDR3 region has 15 residues. The trim removed 5 bases at V and 6 bases at J, leaving 8 bases unmatched. The variable domain in full, with the rest retrieved from reference TRBV28 and TRBJ1-5, is DVKVTQSSRYLVKRTGEKVFLECVQDMDHENMFWYRQDPGLGLRLIYFSYDVKMKEKGDIPEGYSVSREKKERFSLILESASTNQTSMYLCASSEGQGASQPQHFGDGTRLSIL.

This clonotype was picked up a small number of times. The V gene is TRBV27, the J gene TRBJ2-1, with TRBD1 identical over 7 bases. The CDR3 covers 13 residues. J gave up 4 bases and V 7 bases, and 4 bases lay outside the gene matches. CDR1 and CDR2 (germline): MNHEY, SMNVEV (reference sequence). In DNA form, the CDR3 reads TGTGCCAGCACCCGCAGGGGGTACAATGAGCAGTTCTTC. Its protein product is CASTRRGYNEQFF.

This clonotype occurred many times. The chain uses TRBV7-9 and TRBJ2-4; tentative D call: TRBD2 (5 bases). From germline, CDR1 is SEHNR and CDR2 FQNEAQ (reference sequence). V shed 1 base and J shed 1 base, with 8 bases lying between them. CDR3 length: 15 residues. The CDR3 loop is CASSLGGMAKNIQYF. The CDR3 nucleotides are TGTGCCAGCAGCTTAGGAGGGATGGCCAAAAACATTCAGTACTTC.

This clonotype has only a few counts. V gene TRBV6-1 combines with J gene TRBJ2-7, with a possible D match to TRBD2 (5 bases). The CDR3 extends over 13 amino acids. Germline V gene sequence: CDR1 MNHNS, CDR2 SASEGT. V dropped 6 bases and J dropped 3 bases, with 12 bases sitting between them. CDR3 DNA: TGTGCCAGCAGGAGGACTGGATTCTACGAGCAGTACTTC. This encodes CASRRTGFYEQYF.

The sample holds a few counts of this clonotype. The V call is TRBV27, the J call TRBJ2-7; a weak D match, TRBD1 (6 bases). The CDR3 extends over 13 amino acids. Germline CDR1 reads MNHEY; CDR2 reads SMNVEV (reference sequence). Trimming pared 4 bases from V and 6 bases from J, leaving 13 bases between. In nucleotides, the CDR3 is TGTGCCAGCAGTTCGCAACAGGGTATCGAGCAGTACTTC. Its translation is CASSSQQGIEQYF.

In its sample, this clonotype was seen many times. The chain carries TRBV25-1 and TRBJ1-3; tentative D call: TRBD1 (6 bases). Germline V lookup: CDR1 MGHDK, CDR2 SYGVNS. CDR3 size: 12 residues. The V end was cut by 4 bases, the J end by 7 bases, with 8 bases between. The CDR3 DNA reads TGTGCCAGCAGTGTAAGGGGGAACACCATATATTTT. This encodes CASSVRGNTIYF.

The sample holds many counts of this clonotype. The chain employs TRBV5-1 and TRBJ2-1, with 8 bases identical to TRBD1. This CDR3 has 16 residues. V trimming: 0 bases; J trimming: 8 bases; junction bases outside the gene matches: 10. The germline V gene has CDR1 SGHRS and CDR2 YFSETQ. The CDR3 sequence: CASSLESGGAWYEQFF. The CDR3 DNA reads TGCGCCAGCAGCTTGGAGTCAGGGGGCGCATGGTATGAGCAGTTCTTC. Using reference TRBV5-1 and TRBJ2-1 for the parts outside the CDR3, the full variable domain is KAGVTQTPRYLIKTRGQQVTLSCSPISGHRSVSWYQQTPGQGLQFLFEYFSETQRNKGNFPGRFSGRQFSNSRSEMNVSTLELGDSALYLCASSLESGGAWYEQFFGPGTRLTVL.

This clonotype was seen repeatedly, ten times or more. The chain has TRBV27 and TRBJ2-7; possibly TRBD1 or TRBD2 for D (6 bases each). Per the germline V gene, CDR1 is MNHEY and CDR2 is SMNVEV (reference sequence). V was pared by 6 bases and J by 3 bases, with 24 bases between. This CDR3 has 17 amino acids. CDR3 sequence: CASRTIYRVDSGYEQYF. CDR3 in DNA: TGTGCCAGCAGAACAATTTACAGGGTGGATAGCGGCTACGAGCAGTACTTC.

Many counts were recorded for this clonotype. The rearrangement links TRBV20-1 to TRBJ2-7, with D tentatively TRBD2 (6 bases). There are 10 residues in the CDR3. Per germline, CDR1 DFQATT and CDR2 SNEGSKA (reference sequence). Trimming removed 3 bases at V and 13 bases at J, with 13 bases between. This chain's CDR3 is CSAREGLPYF. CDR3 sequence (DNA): TGCAGTGCTAGGGAGGGACTTCCCTACTTC.

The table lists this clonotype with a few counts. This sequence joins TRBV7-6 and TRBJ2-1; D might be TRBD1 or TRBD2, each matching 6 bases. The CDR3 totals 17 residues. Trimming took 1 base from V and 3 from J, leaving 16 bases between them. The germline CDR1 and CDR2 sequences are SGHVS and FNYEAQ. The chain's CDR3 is CASSLGGLATIYNEQFF. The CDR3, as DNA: TGTGCCAGCAGCTTAGGGGGGCTAGCGACGATCTACAATGAGCAGTTCTTC.

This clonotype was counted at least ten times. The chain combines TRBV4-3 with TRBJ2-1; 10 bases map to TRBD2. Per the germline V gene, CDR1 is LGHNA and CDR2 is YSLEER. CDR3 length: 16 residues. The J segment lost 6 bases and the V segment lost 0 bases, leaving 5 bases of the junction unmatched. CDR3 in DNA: TGCGCCAGCAGCCAAGATCTAGCGGGGGCGGGCAATGAGCAGTTCTTC. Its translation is CASSQDLAGAGNEQFF.

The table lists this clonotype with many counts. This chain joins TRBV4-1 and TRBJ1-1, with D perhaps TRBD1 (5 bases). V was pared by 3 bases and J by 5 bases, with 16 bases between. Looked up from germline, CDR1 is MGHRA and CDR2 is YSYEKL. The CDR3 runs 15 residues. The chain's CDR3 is CASSHMGRGRTEAFF. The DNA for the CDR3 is TGCGCCAGCAGCCATATGGGACGGGGAAGGACTGAAGCTTTCTTT.